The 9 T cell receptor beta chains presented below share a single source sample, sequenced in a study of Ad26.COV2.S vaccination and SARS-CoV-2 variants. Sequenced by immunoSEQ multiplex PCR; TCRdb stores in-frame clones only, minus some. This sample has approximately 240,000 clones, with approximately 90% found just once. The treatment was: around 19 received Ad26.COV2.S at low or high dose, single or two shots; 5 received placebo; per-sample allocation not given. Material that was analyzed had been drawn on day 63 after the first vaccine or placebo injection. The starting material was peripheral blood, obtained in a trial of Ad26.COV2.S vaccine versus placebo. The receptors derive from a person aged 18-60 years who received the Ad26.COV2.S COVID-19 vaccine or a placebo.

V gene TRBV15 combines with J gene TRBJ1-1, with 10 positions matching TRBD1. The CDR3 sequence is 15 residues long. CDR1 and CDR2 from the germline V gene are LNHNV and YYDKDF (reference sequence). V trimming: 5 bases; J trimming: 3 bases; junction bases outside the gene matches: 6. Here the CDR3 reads CATSRQGQGDTEAFF. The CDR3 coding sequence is TGTGCCACCAGCCGACAAGGACAGGGGGACACTGAAGCTTTCTTT.

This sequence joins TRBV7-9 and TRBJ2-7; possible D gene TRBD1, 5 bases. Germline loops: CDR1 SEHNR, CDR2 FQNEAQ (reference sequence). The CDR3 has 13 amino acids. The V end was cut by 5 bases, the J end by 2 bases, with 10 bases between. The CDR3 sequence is CASSPRQPYEQYF. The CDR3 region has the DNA TGTGCCAGCAGCCCTCGACAGCCCTACGAGCAGTACTTC.

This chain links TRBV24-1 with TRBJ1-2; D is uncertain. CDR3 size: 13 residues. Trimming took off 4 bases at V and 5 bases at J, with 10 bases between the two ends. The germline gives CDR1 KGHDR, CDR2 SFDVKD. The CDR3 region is CATSEFQLYGYTF. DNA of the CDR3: TGTGCCACCAGTGAGTTCCAGTTGTATGGCTACACCTTC.

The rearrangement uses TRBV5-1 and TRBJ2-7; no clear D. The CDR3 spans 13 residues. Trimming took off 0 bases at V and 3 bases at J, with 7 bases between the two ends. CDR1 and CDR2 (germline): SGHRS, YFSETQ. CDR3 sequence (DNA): TGCGCCAGCAGCTTGGAGTTCGACTACGAGCAGTACTTC. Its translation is CASSLEFDYEQYF.

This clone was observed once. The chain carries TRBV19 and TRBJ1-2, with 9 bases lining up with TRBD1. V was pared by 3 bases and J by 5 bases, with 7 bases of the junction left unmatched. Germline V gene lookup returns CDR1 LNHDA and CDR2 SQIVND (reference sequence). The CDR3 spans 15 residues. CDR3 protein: CASSIRTGAGYGYTF. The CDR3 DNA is TGTGCCAGTAGTATCCGGACAGGGGCGGGGTATGGCTACACCTTC. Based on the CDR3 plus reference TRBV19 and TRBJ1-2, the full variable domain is DGGITQSPKYLFRKEGQNVTLSCEQNLNHDAMYWYRQDPGQGLRLIYYSQIVNDFQKGDIAEGYSVSREKKESFPLTVTSAQKNPTAFYLCASSIRTGAGYGYTFGSGTRLTVV.

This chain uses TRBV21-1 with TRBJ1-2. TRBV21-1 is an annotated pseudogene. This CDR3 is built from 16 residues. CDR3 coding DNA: TGTGCCAGCACTACTAATCCGCAAATCCGACGACGTGGCTACACCTTC. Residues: CASTTNPQIRRRGYTF.

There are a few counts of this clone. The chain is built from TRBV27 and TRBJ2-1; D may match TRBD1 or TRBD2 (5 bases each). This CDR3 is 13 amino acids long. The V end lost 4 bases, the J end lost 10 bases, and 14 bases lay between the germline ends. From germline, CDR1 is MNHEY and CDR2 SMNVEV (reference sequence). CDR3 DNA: TGTGCCAGCAGTTACCCTTATGGGGGAGAGCAGTTCTTC. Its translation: CASSYPYGGEQFF.

CDR3 loop: CASSLRGLPNTEAFF. CDR3 nucleotides: TGTGCCAGCAGTTTGAGGGGGCTCCCGAACACTGAAGCTTTCTTT. V and J are TRBV27 and TRBJ1-1; 7 bases are shared with TRBD1. The CDR3 loop spans 15 amino acids. V lost 3 bases to trimming and J lost 1 base; unmatched junction nucleotides: 5. The germline CDR1 and CDR2 sequences are MNHEY and SMNVEV (reference sequence).

The CDR3 nucleotides read TGTGCCAGCAGCGTAGGGCAGGCGTCCGAGCAGTACTTC. It encodes CASSVGQASEQYF. V usage is TRBV9 and J usage is TRBJ2-7, with D unresolved. V was pared by 0 bases and J by 6 bases, with 10 bases between. The CDR3 length is 13 residues. Per the germline V gene, CDR1 is SGDLS and CDR2 is YYNGEE.